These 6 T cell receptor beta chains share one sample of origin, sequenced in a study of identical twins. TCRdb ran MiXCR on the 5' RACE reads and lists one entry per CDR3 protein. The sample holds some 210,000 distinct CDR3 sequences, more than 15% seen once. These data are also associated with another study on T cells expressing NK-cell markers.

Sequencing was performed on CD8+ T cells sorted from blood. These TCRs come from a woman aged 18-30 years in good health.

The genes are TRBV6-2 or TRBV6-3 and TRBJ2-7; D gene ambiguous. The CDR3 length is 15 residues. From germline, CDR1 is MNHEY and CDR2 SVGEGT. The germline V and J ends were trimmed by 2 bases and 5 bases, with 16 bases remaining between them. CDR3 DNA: TGTGCCAGCAGTTACCCGGTAGAAGGGAAGGACGAGCAGTACTTC. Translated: CASSYPVEGKDEQYF.

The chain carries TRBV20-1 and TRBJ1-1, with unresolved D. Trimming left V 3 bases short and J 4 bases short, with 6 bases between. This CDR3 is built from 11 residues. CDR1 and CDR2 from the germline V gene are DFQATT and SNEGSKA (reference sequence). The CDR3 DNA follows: TGCAGTGCTAGTTCGGGCACTGAAGCTTTCTTT. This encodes CSASSGTEAFF.

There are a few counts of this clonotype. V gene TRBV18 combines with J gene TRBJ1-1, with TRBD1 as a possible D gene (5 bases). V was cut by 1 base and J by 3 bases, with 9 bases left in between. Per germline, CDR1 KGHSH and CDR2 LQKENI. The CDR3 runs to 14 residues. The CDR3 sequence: CASSPRDRHTEAFF. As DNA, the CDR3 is TGTGCCAGCTCACCACGGGACCGACACACTGAAGCTTTCTTT. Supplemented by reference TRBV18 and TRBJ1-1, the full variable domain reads NAGVMQNPRHLVRRRGQEARLRCSPMKGHSHVYWYRQLPEEGLKFMVYLQKENIIDESGMPKERFSAEFPKEGPSILRIQQVVRGDSAAYFCASSPRDRHTEAFFGQGTRLTVV.

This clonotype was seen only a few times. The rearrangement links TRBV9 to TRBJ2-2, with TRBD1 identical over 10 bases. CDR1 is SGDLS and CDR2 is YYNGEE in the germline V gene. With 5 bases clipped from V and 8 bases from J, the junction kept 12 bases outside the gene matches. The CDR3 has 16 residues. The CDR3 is CASSVTGTGELGELFF. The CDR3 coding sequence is TGTGCCAGCAGTGTTACCGGGACAGGGGAGTTGGGGGAGCTGTTTTTT.

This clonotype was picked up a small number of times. The CDR3 bases are TGTGCCAGCAGCCTAGGTGGGGGGCCCAAAGATACGCAGTATTTT. This gives the protein CASSLGGGPKDTQYF. V gene TRBV7-9 combines with J gene TRBJ2-3, with D perhaps assigned TRBD1 or TRBD2 (6 bases each). This CDR3 has 15 residues. V was pared by 5 bases and J by 5 bases, with 17 bases between. Germline V lookup: CDR1 SEHNR, CDR2 FQNEAQ (reference sequence).

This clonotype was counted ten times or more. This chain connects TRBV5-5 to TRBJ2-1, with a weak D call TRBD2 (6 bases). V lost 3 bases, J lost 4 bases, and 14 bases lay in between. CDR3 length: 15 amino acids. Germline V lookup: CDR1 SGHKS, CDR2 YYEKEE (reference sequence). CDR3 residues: CASSSPFSGYNEQFF. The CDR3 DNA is TGTGCCAGCAGCTCCCCCTTTAGCGGTTACAATGAGCAGTTCTTC. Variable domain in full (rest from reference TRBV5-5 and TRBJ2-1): DAGVTQSPTHLIKTRGQQVTLRCSPISGHKSVSWYQQVLGQGPQFIFQYYEKEERGRGNFPDRFSARQFPNYSSELNVNALLLGDSALYLCASSSPFSGYNEQFFGPGTRLTVL.